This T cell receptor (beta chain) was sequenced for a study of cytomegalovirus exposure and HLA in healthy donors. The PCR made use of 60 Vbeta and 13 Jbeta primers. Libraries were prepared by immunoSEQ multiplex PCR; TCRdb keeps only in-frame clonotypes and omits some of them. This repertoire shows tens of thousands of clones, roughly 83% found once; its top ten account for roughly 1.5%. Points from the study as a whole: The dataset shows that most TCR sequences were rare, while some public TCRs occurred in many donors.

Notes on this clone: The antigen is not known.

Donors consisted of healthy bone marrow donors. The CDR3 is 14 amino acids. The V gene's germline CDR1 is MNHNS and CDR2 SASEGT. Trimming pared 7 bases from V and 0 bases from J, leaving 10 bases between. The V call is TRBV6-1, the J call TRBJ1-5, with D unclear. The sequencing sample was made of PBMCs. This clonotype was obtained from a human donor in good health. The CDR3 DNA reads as TGTGCCAGCACTACAGACTATAGCAATCAGCCCCAGCATTTT. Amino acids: CASTTDYSNQPQHF.